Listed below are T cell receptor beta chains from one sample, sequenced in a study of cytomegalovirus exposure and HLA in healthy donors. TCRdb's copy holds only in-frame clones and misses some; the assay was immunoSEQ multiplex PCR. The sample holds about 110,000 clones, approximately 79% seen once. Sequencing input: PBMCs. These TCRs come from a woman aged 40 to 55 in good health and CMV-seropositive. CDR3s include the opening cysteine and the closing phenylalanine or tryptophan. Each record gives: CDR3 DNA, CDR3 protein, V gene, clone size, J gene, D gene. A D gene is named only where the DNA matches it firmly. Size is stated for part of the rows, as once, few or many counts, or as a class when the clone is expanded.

TGCGCCAGCAGCTTTGGACAGGGGCAGAACACTGAAGCTTTCTTT | CASSFGQGQNTEAFF | TRBV5-1 | - | TRBJ1-1 | TRBD1
TGTGCCAGCAGCGCGAAGGGACAGGGGGGCAAGCAGTACTTC | CASSAKGQGGKQYF | TRBV9 | - | TRBJ2-7 | TRBD1
TGCGCCAGCAGCCATGTGGGACAGGGTATAGGAACTAATGAAAAACTGTTTTTT | CASSHVGQGIGTNEKLFF | TRBV4-1 | few | TRBJ1-4 | TRBD1
TGTGCCAGCAGCGTTCAACAGGGAAACAATGAGCAGTTCTTC | CASSVQQGNNEQFF | TRBV9 | - | TRBJ2-1 | -
TGTGCCAGCAGCCCGGACAGGGACACTGAGGCTTTCTTT | CASSPDRDTEAFF | TRBV7-3 | - | TRBJ1-1 | TRBD1
TGCAGCGTCCTTGGACAGGGGGCGGACGGGGAGCTGTTTTTT | CSVLGQGADGELFF | TRBV29-1 | - | TRBJ2-2 | TRBD1
TGCGCCAGCAGCCAGGGGACAGGGAACTATGGCTACACCTTC | CASSQGTGNYGYTF | TRBV4-3 | - | TRBJ1-2 | TRBD1
TGTGCCAGCAGCCCCAGCGTAGGTGAGAACACTGAAGCTTTCTTT | CASSPSVGENTEAFF | TRBV7-9 | - | TRBJ1-1 | -
TGTGCCAGCTCACCGGGACAGGGCGGGGCTTTCTTT | CASSPGQGGAFF | TRBV18 | - | TRBJ1-1 | TRBD1
TGCGCCAGCAGCCAAGACATAGTAAGGGGGCTGGCGGACACTGAAGCTTTCTTT | CASSQDIVRGLADTEAFF | TRBV4-3 | - | TRBJ1-1 | TRBD1
TGCGCCATCGAACGGTCGGCGGGGTTTGCCTACGAGCAGTACTTC | CAIERSAGFAYEQYF | TRBV5-1 | - | TRBJ2-7 | -
TGTGCCAGCAGCCAAGGGGGCCAGGCTAACTATGGCTACACCTTC | CASSQGGQANYGYTF | TRBV4-2 | - | TRBJ1-2 | -
TGTGCCAGCAGCTTGACGGTCTCCTATAATTCACCCCTCCACTTT | CASSLTVSYNSPLHF | TRBV5-6 | - | TRBJ1-6 | -
TGTGCCAGGCAGAGGGCTAGCGGGGGGGCGGGTAATGAGCAGTTCTTC | CARQRASGGAGNEQFF | TRBV2 | - | TRBJ2-1 | TRBD2
TGTGCCAGCAGTAGGGCTAGCTACCAAGAGACCCAGTACTTC | CASSRASYQETQYF | TRBV6-5 | - | TRBJ2-5 | -
TGTGCCAGCAGTCCAGGTCCTAATGAAAAACTGTTTTTT | CASSPGPNEKLFF | TRBV7-3 | few | TRBJ1-4 | -
TGTGCCAGCACCTCGACTACAGCGGGGGGTGACGAGCAGTACTTC | CASTSTTAGGDEQYF | TRBV13 | - | TRBJ2-7 | TRBD2
TGCGCCAGCAGTGATCGGGGGGTCAACGCCGGGGAGCTGTTTTTT | CASSDRGVNAGELFF | TRBV10-1 | - | TRBJ2-2 | TRBD2
TGTGCCAGCAGCTCAACAGGGAGAACTAATGAAAAACTGTTTTTT | CASSSTGRTNEKLFF | TRBV7-9 | - | TRBJ1-4 | -